These T cell receptor beta chains were read from a single sample in a study of control samples from healthy donors and cancer patients. TCRdb keeps only in-frame clones here, not all; method: immunoSEQ multiplex PCR. The profile covers 88,000 or so clones, with just under 95% appearing a single time and around 4.5% taken by the ten largest. The sample consisted of blood. These receptor sequences come from a woman younger than 35 in good health. Each CDR3 is given with its conserved first and last residue. Fields, in order: D gene, clone size, V gene, J gene, CDR3 protein, CDR3 DNA. A D gene is named only where the DNA matches it firmly. Not all rows give a size; the values are once, few, many and, for expanded clones, a class.

d_call: -
clone_size: -
v_call: TRBV28
j_call: TRBJ1-6
cdr3_aa: CASSPPGRGKNSPLHF
cdr3_nt: TGTGCCAGCAGCCCTCCGGGCCGCGGGAAGAATTCACCCCTCCACTTT

d_call: -
clone_size: -
v_call: TRBV4-2
j_call: TRBJ2-1
cdr3_aa: CASSQDLFLSGLQFF
cdr3_nt: TGTGCCAGCAGCCAAGATTTGTTTTTATCAGGGCTGCAGTTCTTC

d_call: TRBD2
clone_size: -
v_call: TRBV7-2
j_call: TRBJ2-2
cdr3_aa: CASSASLAGGVSGELFF
cdr3_nt: TGTGCCAGCAGCGCATCACTAGCGGGAGGGGTATCCGGGGAGCTGTTTTTT

d_call: -
clone_size: -
v_call: TRBV20-1
j_call: TRBJ1-6
cdr3_aa: CSASGGASTRLPLHF
cdr3_nt: TGCAGTGCTAGTGGGGGTGCCTCAACTAGGTTACCCCTCCACTTT

d_call: -
clone_size: -
v_call: TRBV6-2/TRBV6-3
j_call: TRBJ2-5
cdr3_aa: CASGLGGLETQYF
cdr3_nt: TGTGCCAGCGGTTTGGGGGGATTGGAGACCCAGTACTTC

d_call: TRBD1
clone_size: -
v_call: TRBV5-1
j_call: TRBJ1-2
cdr3_aa: CASSRDRVYGYTF
cdr3_nt: TGCGCCAGCAGCCGGGACAGGGTATATGGCTACACCTTC

d_call: TRBD1
clone_size: -
v_call: TRBV5-1
j_call: TRBJ1-4
cdr3_aa: CASRPGQGNFNEKLFF
cdr3_nt: TGCGCCAGCAGACCGGGACAGGGCAACTTTAATGAAAAACTGTTTTTT

d_call: -
clone_size: -
v_call: TRBV15
j_call: TRBJ1-4
cdr3_aa: CATSKMGFEKLFF
cdr3_nt: TGTGCCACCAGCAAAATGGGATTTGAAAAACTGTTTTTT

d_call: TRBD1
clone_size: -
v_call: TRBV14
j_call: TRBJ1-4
cdr3_aa: CASSPGPDRVYEKLFF
cdr3_nt: TGTGCCAGCAGCCCAGGTCCGGACAGGGTATACGAAAAACTGTTTTTT

d_call: TRBD1
clone_size: -
v_call: TRBV3-1/TRBV3-2
j_call: TRBJ2-7
cdr3_aa: CASSQEGRTGGPQYF
cdr3_nt: TGTGCCAGCAGCCAAGAAGGGAGGACAGGGGGTCCGCAGTACTTC

d_call: -
clone_size: -
v_call: TRBV28
j_call: TRBJ1-4
cdr3_aa: CASEQSGTYEKLFF
cdr3_nt: TGTGCCAGCGAGCAGTCCGGGACATATGAAAAACTGTTTTTT

d_call: -
clone_size: -
v_call: TRBV2
j_call: TRBJ2-5
cdr3_aa: CASNRDRSQETQYF
cdr3_nt: TGTGCCAGCAATCGAGACAGATCACAAGAGACCCAGTACTTC

d_call: TRBD2
clone_size: -
v_call: TRBV10-2
j_call: TRBJ2-5
cdr3_aa: CASSPTGLAGGRLETQYF
cdr3_nt: TGCGCCAGCAGCCCAACGGGACTAGCGGGGGGGCGGTTGGAGACCCAGTACTTC

d_call: -
clone_size: -
v_call: TRBV27
j_call: TRBJ1-6
cdr3_aa: CASSGAVGSGINSPLHF
cdr3_nt: TGTGCCAGCAGTGGGGCAGTAGGCAGCGGAATAAATTCACCCCTCCACTTT

d_call: TRBD2
clone_size: -
v_call: TRBV10-2
j_call: TRBJ2-3
cdr3_aa: CASSESGLRTDTQYF
cdr3_nt: TGCGCCAGCAGTGAGTCGGGACTACGCACAGATACGCAGTATTTT

d_call: TRBD2
clone_size: -
v_call: TRBV20-1
j_call: TRBJ2-7
cdr3_aa: CSASLAGASYEQYF
cdr3_nt: TGCAGTGCTAGTCTAGCGGGGGCCTCCTACGAGCAGTACTTC

d_call: -
clone_size: once
v_call: TRBV5-4
j_call: TRBJ1-6
cdr3_aa: CASSLGPGAESPLHF
cdr3_nt: TGTGCCAGCAGCTTGGGACCGGGGGCGGAATCACCCCTCCACTTT

d_call: -
clone_size: -
v_call: TRBV18
j_call: TRBJ1-1
cdr3_aa: CASSAPLGNTEAFF
cdr3_nt: TGTGCCAGCTCAGCCCCTTTAGGGAACACTGAAGCTTTCTTT

d_call: TRBD2
clone_size: -
v_call: TRBV27
j_call: TRBJ2-3
cdr3_aa: CASSLPGRGTDTQYF
cdr3_nt: TGTGCCAGCAGTTTACCAGGGAGGGGAACAGATACGCAGTATTTT

d_call: TRBD1
clone_size: -
v_call: TRBV10-3
j_call: TRBJ1-2
cdr3_aa: CAISDTNGTDYGYTF
cdr3_nt: TGTGCCATCAGTGACACCAACGGGACAGACTATGGCTACACCTTC

d_call: -
clone_size: -
v_call: TRBV7-2
j_call: TRBJ1-5
cdr3_aa: CASSLDFQPQHF
cdr3_nt: TGTGCCAGCAGCTTAGATTTCCAGCCCCAGCATTTT

d_call: -
clone_size: few
v_call: TRBV24-1
j_call: TRBJ2-4
cdr3_aa: CATSDLQTAEKAKNIQYF
cdr3_nt: TGTGCCACCAGTGATTTGCAGACGGCGGAGAAAGCCAAAAACATTCAGTACTTC

d_call: -
clone_size: -
v_call: TRBV5-6
j_call: TRBJ1-2
cdr3_aa: CASSPRSPLGSGYTF
cdr3_nt: TGTGCCAGCAGCCCTCGCTCCCCCCTGGGCTCCGGCTACACCTTC

d_call: -
clone_size: -
v_call: TRBV29-1
j_call: TRBJ2-5
cdr3_aa: CSTRNPKETQYF
cdr3_nt: TGCAGCACCCGGAACCCGAAAGAGACCCAGTACTTC

d_call: TRBD2
clone_size: -
v_call: TRBV7-6
j_call: TRBJ2-5
cdr3_aa: CASSLGTSGGATETQYF
cdr3_nt: TGTGCCAGCAGCTTAGGGACTAGCGGGGGGGCGACAGAGACCCAGTACTTC

d_call: TRBD1
clone_size: -
v_call: TRBV18
j_call: TRBJ1-2
cdr3_aa: CASSPLGQARGYTF
cdr3_nt: TGTGCCAGCTCACCATTAGGACAGGCGAGGGGCTACACCTTC

d_call: TRBD1
clone_size: -
v_call: TRBV2
j_call: TRBJ2-2
cdr3_aa: CASSTGATGELFF
cdr3_nt: TGTGCCAGCAGTACAGGGGCCACCGGGGAGCTGTTTTTT

d_call: -
clone_size: -
v_call: TRBV7-3
j_call: TRBJ1-5
cdr3_aa: CASCPGQFNQPQHF
cdr3_nt: TGTGCCAGCTGTCCCGGACAGTTCAATCAGCCCCAGCATTTT

d_call: -
clone_size: -
v_call: TRBV24-1
j_call: TRBJ1-1
cdr3_aa: CATSLREAFF
cdr3_nt: TGTGCCACCAGTCTAAGGGAAGCTTTCTTT

d_call: -
clone_size: once
v_call: TRBV14
j_call: TRBJ2-7
cdr3_aa: CASSQDQGTYEQYF
cdr3_nt: TGTGCCAGCAGCCAAGATCAAGGGACCTACGAGCAGTACTTC

d_call: -
clone_size: -
v_call: TRBV18
j_call: TRBJ2-1
cdr3_aa: CASSPQQDRSYNEQFF
cdr3_nt: TGTGCCAGCTCACCGCAACAGGACCGCTCCTACAATGAGCAGTTCTTC

d_call: TRBD2
clone_size: -
v_call: TRBV11-3
j_call: TRBJ2-2
cdr3_aa: CASSLPGRGSPGELFF
cdr3_nt: TGTGCCAGCAGCTTGCCCGGGAGGGGGTCGCCCGGGGAGCTGTTTTTT

d_call: -
clone_size: -
v_call: TRBV28
j_call: TRBJ1-5
cdr3_aa: CASRGGVSNQPQHF
cdr3_nt: TGTGCCAGCAGGGGGGGAGTTAGCAATCAGCCCCAGCATTTT

d_call: -
clone_size: -
v_call: TRBV11-3
j_call: TRBJ2-1
cdr3_aa: CASSLDGQYQNEQFF
cdr3_nt: TGTGCCAGCAGCTTAGACGGACAGTACCAAAATGAGCAGTTCTTC

d_call: -
clone_size: -
v_call: TRBV5-1
j_call: TRBJ1-2
cdr3_aa: CASSLAGRGYTF
cdr3_nt: TGCGCCAGCAGCTTGGCAGGGAGGGGCTACACCTTC

d_call: -
clone_size: -
v_call: TRBV7-8
j_call: TRBJ2-3
cdr3_aa: CASGIQGKSTDTQYF
cdr3_nt: TGTGCCAGCGGCATACAGGGAAAAAGCACAGATACGCAGTATTTT

d_call: TRBD1
clone_size: -
v_call: TRBV20-1
j_call: TRBJ2-7
cdr3_aa: CSASPSTGLSYEQYF
cdr3_nt: TGCAGTGCTAGTCCTTCGACAGGGCTATCCTACGAGCAGTACTTC

d_call: -
clone_size: -
v_call: TRBV18
j_call: TRBJ1-4
cdr3_aa: CASSPTVEGVGEKLFF
cdr3_nt: TGTGCCAGCTCACCCACCGTAGAGGGAGTTGGGGAAAAACTGTTTTTT

d_call: TRBD1
clone_size: -
v_call: TRBV27
j_call: TRBJ2-1
cdr3_aa: CASSLGQFSYNEQFF
cdr3_nt: TGTGCCAGCAGCTTGGGACAGTTCTCCTACAATGAGCAGTTCTTC

d_call: TRBD2
clone_size: -
v_call: TRBV29-1
j_call: TRBJ2-3
cdr3_aa: CSVTSTSGGITDTQYF
cdr3_nt: TGCAGCGTAACCTCGACTAGCGGGGGGATCACAGATACGCAGTATTTT